This is a list of T cell receptor beta chains from one sample in a study of tumor and adjacent non-tumor tissue in lung cancer. TCRdb independently ran MiXCR on the multiplex PCR reads; one entry per CDR3 protein. The sample records approximately 86,000 distinct CDR3 sequences, around 70% being singletons. Material for sequencing was lung tumor tissue. The receptors stem from a middle-aged woman with non-small cell lung cancer. The CDR3 runs from the conserved cysteine through the conserved F or W. D genes are given only for firm matches. Size is omitted from some rows. Given values are once, few, many or a class for expanded clones.

TRBD2	TRBV29-1	NA	TRBJ2-1	TGCAGCGTCATTAGCGGGAGTGTATATGATCATTTCTTC	CSVISGSVYDHFF
TRBD2	TRBV29-1	NA	TRBJ2-1	TGCAGCGACATACTAGCGGGCGGTCGCGAGCAGTTCTTC	CSDILAGGREQFF
TRBD1	TRBV28	NA	TRBJ2-6	TGTGCCAGCAGTAGAAACCGACAGGGCTCTGGGGCCAACGTCCTGACTTTC	CASSRNRQGSGANVLTF
NA	TRBV5-6	many	TRBJ2-3	TGTGCCAGCAGCCGGGAGGATACGCAGTATTTT	CASSREDTQYF
NA	TRBV12-3/TRBV12-4	NA	TRBJ1-2	NA	CASSRDGAYGCTF
NA	TRBV11-3	NA	TRBJ2-1	TGTGCCAACAGCTTACGCTTCAGCCAAAACAATGAGCAGTTTTTC	CANSLRFSQNNEQFF
NA	TRBV6-5	NA	TRBJ2-3	TGTGCCAGCAGTTACTCTGGAGATATGCAGTATTTT	CASSYSGDMQYF
NA	TRBV2	NA	TRBJ1-6	TGTGCCAGCAGGCCCCAGGGCGAAGGGAATTCACCCCTCCACTTT	CASRPQGEGNSPLHF
NA	TRBV14	NA	TRBJ2-5	TGTACCAGCAGCCAAGACGGCAACCGGGTCCAGTACTTC	CTSSQDGNRVQYF
NA	TRBV29-1	medium-sized	TRBJ2-1	TGCAGCGGGAGGACTTGGACGGGGAATGAGCAGTTCTTC	CSGRTWTGNEQFF
NA	TRBV4-1	many	TRBJ2-3	TGCGCCAGCAGCCAAAGATATGGAGGACAGACAGATACGCAGTATTTT	CASSQRYGGQTDTQYF